The rows below give T cell receptor beta chains drawn from one sample of a study of blood T cells in healthy people across ages. TCRdb processed the 5' RACE reads anew with MiXCR; each CDR3 protein has one entry. Of a few hundred thousand distinct CDR3 sequences in the sample, roughly 29% were seen once. Sequencing was done on a sample of blood. The source is a woman in her 70s in good health. Each CDR3 is given with its conserved first and last residue. The D gene is left open where the match is weak. Expanded clones get a size class; other rows say once, few or many, or leave the size out.

size | J | V | D | DNA | CDR3
few | TRBJ1-6 | TRBV3-1 | TRBD1 | TGTGCCAGCAGGTTCCGGGACAGGGCGTCACCCCTCCACTTT | CASRFRDRASPLHF
. | TRBJ1-5 | TRBV20-1 | . | TGCAGTGCTCTCGCCGCCGGGACAATTAATAGGAGCAATCAGCCCCAGCATTTT | CSALAAGTINRSNQPQHF
few | TRBJ2-4 | TRBV12-3/TRBV12-4 | . | TGTGCCAGCAGCCGAACCAAAAACATTCAGTACTTC | CASSRTKNIQYF
. | TRBJ1-1 | TRBV7-6 | TRBD1 | TGTGCCAGCAGCTTAGCACAATCCGGGACAGGGGACACTGAAGCTTTCTTT | CASSLAQSGTGDTEAFF
few | TRBJ2-7 | TRBV20-1 | . | TGCAGTGCTAGAGGGCAAGCCTACGAGCAGTACTTC | CSARGQAYEQYF
few | TRBJ1-3 | TRBV20-1 | . | TGCAGTGCTAGAGTCCCCGACGGAGGGGGAAACACCATATATTTT | CSARVPDGGGNTIYF
. | TRBJ2-6 | TRBV7-2 | . | TGTGCCAGCAGCTTAGGTGGCATGGCTAGCTCTGGGGCCAACGTCCTGACTTTC | CASSLGGMASSGANVLTF
. | TRBJ2-2 | TRBV4-1 | . | TGCGCCAGCAGCCAAGAAGCCGGGAGTGTATACGGGGAGCTGTTTTTT | CASSQEAGSVYGELFF
. | TRBJ2-7 | TRBV5-6 | . | TGTGCCAGCAGCCCAGGACAGTACGAGCAGTACTTC | CASSPGQYEQYF
. | TRBJ1-4 | TRBV7-2 | . | TGTGCCCACAGCTCACAGGGAAGGGAGGATGAAAAACTGTTTTTT | CAHSSQGREDEKLFF
. | TRBJ2-3 | TRBV6-1 | TRBD1 | TGTGCCAGTTACAGGGGGGCTACGGGCACAGATACGCAGTATTTT | CASYRGATGTDTQYF
many | TRBJ2-2 | TRBV4-1 | . | TGCGCCAGCAGCCATAGTGGGGGGCGCCTAGCCGGGGAGCTGTTTTTT | CASSHSGGRLAGELFF
few | TRBJ1-1 | TRBV5-1 | TRBD1 | TGCGCTAGCAGCCCAACCCCAACAGGGGGCACTGAAGCTTTCTTT | CASSPTPTGGTEAFF
. | TRBJ1-2 | TRBV7-2 | TRBD1 | TGTGCCAGCAGCTTAGCGCGGGACAGCGCACTCTACACCTTC | CASSLARDSALYTF
few | TRBJ2-5 | TRBV20-1 | . | TGCAGTTTACAGAGCACACAAGAGACCCAGTACTTC | CSLQSTQETQYF
few | TRBJ1-5 | TRBV5-1 | . | TGCGCCAGCAGCTCGGAGGGTGAGCAGCCCCAGCATTTT | CASSSEGEQPQHF
. | TRBJ2-5 | TRBV5-1 | . | TGCGCCAGCAGCGTGAACGGGGCGAAGACCCAGTACTTC | CASSVNGAKTQYF
few | TRBJ2-7 | TRBV18 | . | TGTGCCAGCTCACAACCGTCGGAACACGGTTTCGAGCAGTACTTC | CASSQPSEHGFEQYF
. | TRBJ1-1 | TRBV2 | . | TGTGCCAGCAGTGAAGTTCAGGTTGGGACTGAAGCTTTCTTT | CASSEVQVGTEAFF
. | TRBJ1-4 | TRBV6-1 | . | TGTGCCAGCAGTGAATGGTGGCAGGTGGAAAAACTGTTTTTT | CASSEWWQVEKLFF
. | TRBJ2-7 | TRBV21-1 | . | TGTGCCAGCAGCACCCTAGACAGGGGGCCCTACGAGCAGTACTTC | CASSTLDRGPYEQYF
. | TRBJ2-3 | TRBV20-1 | TRBD2 | TGCAGTGCTACCAGACTAGCGGAGAACACAGATACGCAGTATTTT | CSATRLAENTDTQYF
. | TRBJ2-1 | TRBV9 | . | TGTGCCAGCAGCGTAGGACTAGTAGGGACCTACAATGAGCAGTTCTTC | CASSVGLVGTYNEQFF
once | TRBJ2-5 | TRBV5-1 | . | TGCGCCAGCAGCCCACAACCTCAAGAGACCCAGTACTTC | CASSPQPQETQYF
. | TRBJ1-3 | TRBV5-1 | . | TGCGCCAGCAAGGATACGGGAGCTGGAAACACCATATATTTT | CASKDTGAGNTIYF
few | TRBJ2-7 | TRBV29-1 | TRBD1 | TGCAGCGTCCGACAGGGTATGTACGAGCAGTACTTC | CSVRQGMYEQYF
few | TRBJ2-6 | TRBV12-3/TRBV12-4 | . | TGTGCCAGCAGTTTAGCCCAATCTGGGGCCAACGTCCTGACTTTC | CASSLAQSGANVLTF
. | TRBJ1-1 | TRBV9 | . | TGTGCCAGCAGCAGCAACGGGGGTACGACTGAAGCTTTCTTT | CASSSNGGTTEAFF
. | TRBJ2-1 | TRBV6-5 | TRBD2 | TGTGCCAGCAGTTACCGGGGGGAGGGCCTCTATGAGCAGTTCTTC | CASSYRGEGLYEQFF
. | TRBJ1-5 | TRBV28 | . | TGTGCCAGCAGCCCTGAACAACCGGGGACCCAGCATTTT | CASSPEQPGTQHF
many | TRBJ2-7 | TRBV2 | TRBD2 | TGTGCCAGTCGAGCGGGACGCGCCTACGAGCAGTACTTC | CASRAGRAYEQYF
. | TRBJ2-5 | TRBV11-2 | . | TGTGCCAGCAGCCCGGGGGTACAGAGGGAAGAGACCCAGTACTTC | CASSPGVQREETQYF
few | TRBJ2-7 | TRBV27 | . | TGTGCCAGCAGTAGAGATGGGACGGCCTTTAGGTACTTC | CASSRDGTAFRYF
. | TRBJ2-3 | TRBV20-1 | . | TGCAGTGTAAAGGGCACAGATACGCAGTATTTT | CSVKGTDTQYF
many | TRBJ2-7 | TRBV6-2/TRBV6-3 | . | TGTGCCAGCAGTTACTCGACTACGGCTAGCCATCGAAACGAGCAGTACTTC | CASSYSTTASHRNEQYF
many | TRBJ2-1 | TRBV27 | . | TGTGCCAGCAGTTTAGGTGGCTCCTACAATGAGCAGTTCTTC | CASSLGGSYNEQFF
. | TRBJ2-6 | TRBV25-1 | TRBD2 | TGTGCCAGCAAGCCGGGACTAGCGGGACCCTCTGGGGCCAACGTCCTGACTTTC | CASKPGLAGPSGANVLTF
. | TRBJ1-5 | TRBV5-1 | . | TGCGCCAGCAGCTTGGGTGGGGCGGGAGGCAATCAGCCCCAGCATTTT | CASSLGGAGGNQPQHF
few | TRBJ1-1 | TRBV3-1 | TRBD1 | TGTGCCAGCAGTCGAGACAGGGTTGGGTTAGGCGTAAGAGGTGAAGCTTTCTTT | CASSRDRVGLGVRGEAFF
. | TRBJ2-5 | TRBV7-2 | . | TGTGCCAGCAGCTTATGGCCTAGCGGGACAGGGCAAGAGACCCAGTACTTC | CASSLWPSGTGQETQYF
few | TRBJ2-7 | TRBV5-1 | . | TGCGCCAGCAGCTTGGTAGGGTCCGGGCAGTACTTC | CASSLVGSGQYF
. | TRBJ1-2 | TRBV7-2 | . | TGTGCCAGCAGCTTAGCGGCCCGATCTAACTATGGCTACACCTTC | CASSLAARSNYGYTF
. | TRBJ1-4 | TRBV28 | . | TGTGCCAGCAGCCTCAGTCAAAAACTGTTTTTT | CASSLSQKLFF
. | TRBJ1-5 | TRBV6-2/TRBV6-3 | . | TGTGCCAGCAGTTACGGAATGGGTCAGCCCCAGCATTTT | CASSYGMGQPQHF
few | TRBJ2-1 | TRBV12-3/TRBV12-4 | . | TGTGCCAGCAGGATGGCAGGGCGGGGATTCAATGAGCAGTTCTTC | CASRMAGRGFNEQFF
few | TRBJ2-3 | TRBV6-6 | . | TGTGCCAGCAGTTACTCGGACGAGACAGATACGCAGTATTTT | CASSYSDETDTQYF
few | TRBJ2-7 | TRBV6-5 | TRBD1 | TGTGCCAGCAGTGCCCGGGACAGGGTGAACGAGCAGTACTTC | CASSARDRVNEQYF
. | TRBJ1-2 | TRBV15 | . | TGTGCCACCAGCAGAGATAAGGCGGCAGGGGAGGATGGCTACACCTTC | CATSRDKAAGEDGYTF
few | TRBJ2-1 | TRBV29-1 | TRBD1 | TGCAGCGTTTTACAGGGGGCAGGGGGGAATGAGCAGTTCTTC | CSVLQGAGGNEQFF
. | TRBJ2-7 | TRBV7-9 | . | TGTGCCAGCACCGCCGGGGCAGCAAAAATCTACGAGCAGTACTTC | CASTAGAAKIYEQYF